Reported below is one TCR beta chain. The antigen remains unidentified. Using its own MiXCR run on the 5' RACE reads, TCRdb lists one record per CDR3 protein. This sample has 300,000 to 350,000 distinct CDR3 sequences, with around 15% found just once. The data stem from a study of CD8 T cells in ankylosing spondylitis. Study findings and constraints: Clones tied to disease were said to be significantly enriched in matched ankylosing spondylitis synovial fluid.

V shed 0 bases and J shed 8 bases, with 13 bases lying between them. CDR3 size: 14 residues. Germline V gene lookup returns CDR1 DFQATT and CDR2 SNEGSKA (reference sequence). Sequences were obtained from blood, either unsorted or a sorted T cell fraction (not recorded which). The clonotype comes from a male donor with ankylosing spondylitis or in good health (not recorded which). This chain uses TRBV20-1 with TRBJ2-2; D uncertain. CDR3 coding DNA: TGCAGTGCTAGAGAGCGGCTAGTTTCGGGGGAGCTGTTTTTT. This gives the protein CSARERLVSGELFF.